Described below is a single TCR beta chain sequence and its context. This entry comes from a study of blood T cell repertoires in COVID-19. Overall study: The analysed material was cDNA or gDNA that came from T cells, B-cell-depleted T cells, or PBMCs.

Sequencing used immunoSEQ multiplex PCR; TCRdb keeps in-frame clones, though not all of them. Seen here are approximately 240,000 clones, around 90% observed once, and the top ten hold about 1.9%. CDR1 SNHLY and CDR2 FYNNEI come from the germline V gene. The CDR3 extends over 15 amino acids. With 6 bases clipped from V and 2 bases from J, the junction kept 5 bases outside the gene matches. Participants came from 20 to 25 US areas, aged roughly 18 to 95 years. Participants reported their clinical history, and cohort assignment relied on those reports. The V call is TRBV2, the J call TRBJ1-5; 9 bases align to TRBD1. Material for sequencing was PBMCs or T cells enriched from blood (not recorded which). The source of this sequence is a woman aged 18-29 years who had recovered from COVID-19. In DNA form, the CDR3 reads TGTGCCAGCAGCCCGGACAGGGGCCGCAATCAGCCCCAGCATTTT. Protein sequence: CASSPDRGRNQPQHF.